This T cell receptor beta chain was recorded in a study of blood T cell repertoires in COVID-19. Assay used: immunoSEQ multiplex PCR; TCRdb lists only in-frame clones, some missing. The table has approximately 270,000 clones, just over 85% seen once; the top ten hold around 1.8%. Individuals drawn from 24 US areas were roughly 18 to 89 years old. Grouping used clinical history reported by participants in a survey and questionnaire. The sequence came from a man aged 40-50 years who had recovered from COVID-19. Material: PBMCs or T cells enriched from blood (not recorded which).

The CDR3 here is CASSSQTKSAGELFF. The CDR3 DNA follows: TGTGCCAGCAGCTCCCAGACAAAATCAGCCGGGGAGCTGTTTTTT. The rearrangement links TRBV7-9 to TRBJ2-2; D gene unclear. From germline, CDR1 is SEHNR and CDR2 FQNEAQ (reference sequence). The CDR3 sequence is 15 residues long. V was trimmed by 4 bases and J by 6 bases, leaving 15 bases between them.